Below are 17 T cell receptor beta chains sequenced from a single sample in a study of blood T cells in healthy people across ages (dated by TCRdb to the mid-2010s). The method behind the library was 5' RACE. The run used an Illumina HiSeq 2500. A second about 6 to 11 cycle PCR used a sample-barcoded 5' primer and a J-beta primer mix. TCRdb reran the public reads through fastp at Q25 and MiXCR, keeping productive beta chains. CDR3 protein sequences are deduplicated, and each keeps its most common genes and DNA. The sample table lists fewer than 700,000 distinct CDR3 sequences, about 45% of them with a count of one. The ten biggest clones cover 20% to 25% of the sample. Sequencing was carried out using blood. The receptors were sampled from an elderly man in good health.

V gene TRBV6-2 or TRBV6-3 combines with J gene TRBJ2-1; perhaps TRBD2 as D (5 bases). Looked up from germline, CDR1 is MNHEY and CDR2 is SVGEGT. V lost 4 bases, J lost 7 bases, and 23 bases lay in between. This CDR3 contains 17 residues. CDR3 residues: CASSSLSRAALGNEQFF. CDR3 DNA: TGTGCCAGCAGTTCCCTCTCCCGAGCGGCTCTAGGGAATGAGCAGTTCTTC.

This clonotype was seen a few times. DNA of the CDR3: TGTGCCACCTCACAGGTTCGCACTGAAGCTTTCTTT. The encoded protein is CATSQVRTEAFF. The chain is built from TRBV12-3 or TRBV12-4 and TRBJ1-1; D is perhaps TRBD1 (5 bases). V lost 10 bases, J lost 4 bases, and 13 bases lay in between. The CDR3 consists of 12 residues.

Notes on this clonotype: One base away lies a much larger clone, so this may be a sequencing read error. The chain carries TRBV6-6 and TRBJ2-1; TRBD2 is a possible D gene (6 bases). The assigned J gene may be wrong: the sequence end matches TRBJ2-7 better. This CDR3 is 16 amino acids long. Germline V gene sequence: CDR1 MNHNY, CDR2 SVGAGI (reference sequence). The CDR3 spells CASSSPTGLAYNEQYF. CDR3 coding DNA: TGTGCCAGCAGTTCCCCCACGGGACTCGCTTACAATGAGCAGTACTTC.

This chain links TRBV20-1 with TRBJ2-1, with 10 bases matching TRBD2. The CDR3 is 16 amino acids. The germline V gene has CDR1 DFQATT and CDR2 SNEGSKA (reference sequence). V trimming: 5 bases; J trimming: 7 bases; junction bases outside the gene matches: 14. The CDR3 protein is CSAQSHTGTSVNEQFF. The CDR3 nucleotides are TGCAGTGCTCAATCCCACACCGGGACTAGCGTGAATGAGCAGTTCTTC.

The chain couples TRBV3-1 to TRBJ2-7; 8 bases are shared with TRBD1. V was pared by 0 bases and J by 2 bases, with 6 bases of the junction left unmatched. Germline assignment: CDR1 LGHDT and CDR2 YNNKEL (reference sequence). The CDR3 consists of 16 residues. The CDR3 nucleotides are TGTGCCAGCAGCCAAGATCGACAGGGGTACACCTACGAGCAGTACTTC. Protein product: CASSQDRQGYTYEQYF.

The J gene is TRBJ1-6, the V gene TRBV20-1; 7 nucleotides match TRBD1. CDR1 and CDR2 (germline): DFQATT, SNEGSKA (reference sequence). J was trimmed by 7 bases and V by 2 bases; bases with no gene match: 5. The CDR3 is made up of 14 amino acids. The CDR3 protein is CSARNGTANSPLHF. CDR3 in DNA: TGCAGTGCTAGAAACGGGACAGCAAATTCACCCCTCCACTTT.

This clonotype was counted only a few times. V is TRBV6-6 and J is TRBJ1-6, with D uncertain. V shed 2 bases and J shed 0 bases, with 8 bases lying between them. The CDR3 totals 16 residues. CDR1 is MNHNY, CDR2 SVGAGI, per germline (reference sequence). CDR3 nucleotides: TGTGCCAGCAGTTACGGCATGAGCTCCTATAATTCACCCCTCCACTTT. This sequence encodes CASSYGMSSYNSPLHF.

The V call is TRBV5-1, the J call TRBJ2-1, with TRBD2 identical over 12 bases. The CDR3 has 15 residues. After removal of 1 base from V and 10 bases from J, the junction contained 6 bases not matched to a gene. Germline CDR1 reads SGHRS; CDR2 reads YFSETQ. The CDR3 DNA reads TGCGCCAGCAGCTTGTACGGTCTAGCGGGAGGGGAGCAGTTCTTC. Residues: CASSLYGLAGGEQFF.

The J gene is TRBJ1-2, the V gene TRBV11-2; D remains unclear. V was trimmed by 2 bases and J by 4 bases, leaving 5 bases between them. Germline loops: CDR1 SGHAT, CDR2 FQNNGV. CDR3 size: 12 residues. The chain's CDR3 is CASSLHLYGYTF. CDR3 in DNA: TGTGCCAGCAGCTTACATCTCTATGGCTACACCTTC.

A word on this clonotype: A much larger clone is a single base away; this may be a read error. The chain uses TRBV6-5 and TRBJ2-5; D is perhaps TRBD2 (5 bases). Germline CDR1 and CDR2: MNHEY and SVGAGI. This CDR3 has 11 residues. Trimming removed 10 bases from V and 11 bases from J, with 17 bases in between. The CDR3 DNA reads TGTGCCATCGGAAGGGCGGGTGAGCAGTACTTC. This codes for CAIGRAGEQYF.

The chain couples TRBV7-2 to TRBJ2-3; possibly TRBD1 for D (6 bases). The CDR3 length is 15 residues. Germline CDR1 is SGHTA and CDR2 is FQGNSA. Trimming pared 1 base from V and 6 bases from J, leaving 14 bases between. CDR3 loop: CASSLGYREVDTQYF. CDR3 bases: TGTGCCAGCAGCTTAGGTTACAGGGAAGTTGATACGCAGTATTTT.

V and J are TRBV28 and TRBJ2-7; 8 bases are a match to TRBD1. J lost 3 bases, V lost 6 bases, and 4 bases had no gene match. Germline V gene sequence: CDR1 MDHEN, CDR2 SYDVKM. The length of the CDR3 is 13 residues. CDR3 nucleotide sequence: TGTGCCAGCAGGGACAGGGATCGCTACGAGCAGTACTTC. Residues: CASRDRDRYEQYF.

V gene TRBV2 combines with J gene TRBJ1-1; 9 nucleotides agree with TRBD1. From germline, CDR1 is SNHLY and CDR2 FYNNEI. This CDR3 is built from 14 residues. V lost 6 bases to trimming and J lost 5 bases; unmatched junction nucleotides: 7. CDR3 residues: CASRGGQGWTEAFF. The DNA of the CDR3 is TGTGCCAGCAGAGGTGGACAGGGGTGGACTGAAGCTTTCTTT. Using reference TRBV2 and TRBJ1-1 for the parts outside the CDR3, the full variable domain is EPEVTQTPSHQVTQMGQEVILRCVPISNHLYFYWYRQILGQKVEFLVSFYNNEISEKSEIFDDQFSVERPDGSNFTLKIRSTKLEDSAMYFCASRGGQGWTEAFFGQGTRLTVV.

The gene calls are TRBV30 and TRBJ2-3; possibly TRBD1 or TRBD2 for D (5 bases each). The CDR3 covers 13 residues. V lost 4 bases and J lost 1, with 9 bases in between. In germline, CDR1 is GTSNPN, CDR2 SVGIG (reference sequence). CDR3 residues: CAWNVGGTDTQYF. The CDR3 nucleotides read TGTGCCTGGAACGTGGGGGGCACAGATACGCAGTATTTT.

This clonotype was picked up a small number of times. The DNA for the CDR3 is TGCAGCGTCGCCTTAATCCGACTCGAGCAGTTCTTC. Translating it yields CSVALIRLEQFF. The chain couples TRBV29-1 to TRBJ2-1, with no clear D. Per the germline V gene, CDR1 is SQVTM and CDR2 is ANQGSEA. Trimming took 6 bases from V and 10 from J, leaving 16 bases between them. This CDR3 has 12 residues.

In this sample, this clonotype turned up a few times. CDR3 in DNA: TGTGCCAGCACCCCATCCAGGGCGAACACTGAAGCTTTCTTT. The encoded protein is CASTPSRANTEAFF. This chain uses TRBV12-3 or TRBV12-4 with TRBJ1-1, with a tentative D call TRBD1 (5 bases). V was pared by 7 bases and J by 1 base, with 13 bases between. The CDR3 loop spans 14 amino acids.

The gene calls are TRBV29-1 and TRBJ1-1; a possible D gene is TRBD1 (6 bases). Trimming shortened V by 6 bases and J by 2 bases, and 16 bases separated the two germline ends. The CDR3 loop spans 14 amino acids. The germline CDR1 and CDR2 sequences are SQVTM and ANQGSEA. The CDR3 loop is CSVQRGTPNTEAFF. The CDR3 nucleotides read TGCAGCGTCCAAAGGGGGACGCCTAACACTGAAGCTTTCTTT.